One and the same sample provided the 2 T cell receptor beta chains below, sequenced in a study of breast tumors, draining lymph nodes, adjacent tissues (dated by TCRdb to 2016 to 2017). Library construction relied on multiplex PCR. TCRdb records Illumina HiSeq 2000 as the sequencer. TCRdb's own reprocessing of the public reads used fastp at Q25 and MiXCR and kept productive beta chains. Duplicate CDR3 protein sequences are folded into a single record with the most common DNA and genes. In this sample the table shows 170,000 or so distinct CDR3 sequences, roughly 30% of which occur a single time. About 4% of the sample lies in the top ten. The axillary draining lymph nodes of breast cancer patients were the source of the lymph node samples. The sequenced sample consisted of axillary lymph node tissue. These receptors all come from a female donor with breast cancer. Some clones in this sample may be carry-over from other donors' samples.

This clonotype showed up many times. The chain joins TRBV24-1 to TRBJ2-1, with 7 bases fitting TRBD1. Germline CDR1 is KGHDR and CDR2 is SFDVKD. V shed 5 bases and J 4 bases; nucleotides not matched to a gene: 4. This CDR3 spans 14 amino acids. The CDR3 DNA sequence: TGTGCCACCAGTGCTGGGACAGTTTACAATGAGCAGTTCTTC. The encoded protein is CATSAGTVYNEQFF.

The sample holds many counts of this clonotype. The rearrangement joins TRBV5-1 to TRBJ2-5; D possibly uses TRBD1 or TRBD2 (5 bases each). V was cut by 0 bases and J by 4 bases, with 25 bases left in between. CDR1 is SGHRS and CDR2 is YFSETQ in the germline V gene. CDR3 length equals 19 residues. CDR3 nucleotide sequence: TGCGCCAGCAGCTTGGCGGCTCGAGGGTCCGGCTTTGGGGGAGAGACCCAGTACTTC. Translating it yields CASSLAARGSGFGGETQYF.